This T cell receptor (beta chain) appears in the sequencing data of a study of Ad26.COV2.S vaccination and SARS-CoV-2 variants. The study's findings and limits: A substantial breadth of spike-specific CD8+ and CD4+ T cell responses after vaccination has been reported.

The CDR3 runs 15 residues. V lost 3 bases, J lost 3 bases, and 6 bases stayed unmatched. Germline V lookup: CDR1 SGHAT, CDR2 FQNNGV. Only in-frame clones appear in the TCRdb table, and some are missing; sequencing was by immunoSEQ multiplex PCR. The data hold about 350,000 clones, with about 87% observed a single time. Described treatment: 15 to 20 received Ad26.COV2.S at low or high dose, single or two shots; several received placebo; per-sample allocation not given. Specimens were obtained on day 63 following the first vaccine or placebo injection. The vaccine delivered Wuhan-strain SARS-CoV-2 spike through an Ad26 vector. Notes on this clone: Antigen specificity is unknown.

The source was peripheral blood, collected in a trial of Ad26.COV2.S vaccine versus placebo. The TCR was taken from a person aged 18 to 59 who received the Ad26.COV2.S COVID-19 vaccine or a placebo. This sequence joins TRBV11-2 and TRBJ2-7, with 9 nucleotides matching TRBD2. This CDR3 is CASSFETSGFYEQYF. Here the CDR3 DNA reads TGTGCCAGCAGCTTTGAAACTAGCGGGTTCTACGAGCAGTACTTC.